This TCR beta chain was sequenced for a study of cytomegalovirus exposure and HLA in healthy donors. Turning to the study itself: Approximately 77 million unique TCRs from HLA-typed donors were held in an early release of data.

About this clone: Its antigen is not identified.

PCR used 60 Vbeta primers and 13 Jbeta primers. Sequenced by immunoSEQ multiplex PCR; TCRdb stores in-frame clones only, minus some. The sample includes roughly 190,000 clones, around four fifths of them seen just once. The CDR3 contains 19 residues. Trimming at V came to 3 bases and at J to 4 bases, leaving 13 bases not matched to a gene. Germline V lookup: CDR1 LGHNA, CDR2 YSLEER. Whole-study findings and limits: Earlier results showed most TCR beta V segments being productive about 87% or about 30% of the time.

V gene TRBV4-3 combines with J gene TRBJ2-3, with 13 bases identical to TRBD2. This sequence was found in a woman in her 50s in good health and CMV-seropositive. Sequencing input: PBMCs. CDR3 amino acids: CASSQARALAGGPADTQYF. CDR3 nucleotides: TGCGCCAGCAGCCAGGCCAGGGCACTAGCGGGGGGGCCGGCAGATACGCAGTATTTT.